This T cell receptor beta chain was recovered during a study of cytomegalovirus exposure and HLA in healthy donors. Study-level information: The 90 to 150 validation repertoires used the same platform as the 666 first-cohort repertoires, a later analysis reported.

Profiling relied on immunoSEQ multiplex PCR, and the TCRdb table lists in-frame clones only, not all of them. The sample has roughly 220,000 clones, approximately 80% seen once. Germline lookup yields CDR1 MNHNS and CDR2 SASEGT. CDR3 length equals 12 residues. V dropped 6 bases and J dropped 5 bases, with 8 bases sitting between them. Of note for this clone: Its antigen is unknown.

The study, taken as a whole, reports: TCR clusters originating in the first cohort tended to co-occur in the 120 validation repertoires, according to a later analysis. Associated with cytomegalovirus, according to the listing, were around 160 TCR beta chains. Reported results showed that the classifier diagnosed cytomegalovirus status with high specificity and sensitivity.

The TCR originated in a woman aged 30 to 39 in good health and CMV-seropositive. The V gene is TRBV6-1, the J gene TRBJ1-5, with D perhaps matching TRBD1 (5 bases). Sequenced input: PBMCs. Here the CDR3 DNA reads TGTGCCAGCAGGGACATCTATCAGCCCCAGCATTTT. Protein product: CASRDIYQPQHF.